The T cell receptor beta chain described here comes from a study of Tregs in tolerant kidney transplant recipients (dated by TCRdb to about 2019). At the level of the whole study: TCRbeta sequencing was used in the study to identify donor-specific regulatory T cells before combined kidney and bone marrow transplantation, and the identified cells were then tracked after transplant. Several methods of expanding Tregs specific for an allogeneic donor were compared by TCRbeta repertoire sequencing in a few healthy controls. The study at large found these results: The study was limited by small patient numbers, and the findings need validation in larger populations and under other immunosuppression protocols. The most biologically relevant and donor-specific TCRbeta repertoire appeared to be identified by expanding Tregs with activated donor B cells. Biological reproducibility was not examined directly, but technical replication error appeared to be minimal.

Genomic DNA was extracted from sorted cells with the QIAGEN DNeasy Blood and Tissue Kit for TCRbeta CDR3 sequencing. High-throughput TCRbeta CDR3 sequencing, including PCR amplification with bias correction and internal controls, was performed commercially through immunoSEQ. On the study's bioinformatics: Unique productive TCRbeta sequences were defined by CDR3 nucleotide sequence when primers matched and otherwise by CDR3 amino acid sequence together with Vbeta and Jbeta genes. To correct sorting error, sequences shared between sorted populations at a frequency ratio of 2:1 or less were removed; the rest were assigned to the higher population. Donor-reactive sequences were defined as at least 5-fold expanded in CFSE-low cells versus unstimulated cells, with frequency of at least 0.01% in CFSE-low cells. Repertoire divergence was quantified by Jensen-Shannon divergence using the top 100 TCRbeta sequences ranked by frequency. For any sample with multiple sequencing runs, sorting error was corrected in each run separately before the runs were pooled. The clones in this table, taken by TCRdb from immuneACCESS, are in-frame only. Not every clone is retained; where verified, under half of the shortfall comes from an unresolved V gene, and the cause of the rest is unknown. The V and J calls and the clone size are those of that table, but D and trimming were determined from the DNA. The sample table holds 120,000 or so clones, of which 85% to 95% were seen once. Around 0.6% of the sample goes to the ten largest clones.

Regarding this clone: Its antigen is unknown. Base qualities are not provided; no much larger clone lies one nucleotide away.

Thawed PBMCs were FACS-sorted into unstimulated Tregs (CD4+CD25+CD127-), CD4+ non-Tregs (CD4+CD25-), CD4 cells and CD8 cells. Blood from healthy controls was obtained either as purchased buffy coats or from healthy volunteers. Healthy control blood was processed to PBMCs by Ficoll density gradient and cryopreserved, and patient PBMCs were collected before and after transplant. V was cut back by 4 bases and J by 3 bases, leaving a gap of 13 bases between them. As encoded in the germline V gene, CDR1 is SGHDT while CDR2 is YYEEEE. The CDR3 numbers 14 residues from cysteine through phenylalanine. Only CDR3 DNA is held: 42 bases, read in frame from base 1.

The sequence joins TRBV5-6 to TRBJ2-5; no D gene call is confident. This sequence originates from a human donor in good health. Material for sequencing was CD4+ T cells from blood. The CDR3 region has the sequence CASSLWEYKETQYF. In nucleotide form, the sequence is TGTGCCAGCAGCCTATGGGAATATAAAGAGACCCAGTACTTC.